The 10 T cell receptor beta chains reported below all come from one sample, sequenced in a study of T cell responses to AZD1222 COVID-19 vaccine. The repertoire was sequenced with immunoSEQ multiplex PCR; TCRdb's copy has only in-frame clones and lacks some. The sample shows tens of thousands of clones, about 82% of them seen only once. The sample consisted of peripheral blood, taken on day 0 of AZD1222 vaccination. These receptors were obtained from an adult in good health.

The V and J genes are TRBV29-1 and TRBJ2-3; 7 positions agree with TRBD2. This CDR3 is 14 amino acids long. The V gene end was trimmed by 5 bases and the J gene end by 2 bases; junction bases not matched to a gene: 7. Germline V gives CDR1 SQVTM, CDR2 ANQGSEA. The DNA for the CDR3 is TGCAGCGTTCTAAAGCGGGGCCACACAGATACGCAGTATTTT. Its translation: CSVLKRGHTDTQYF.

This chain joins TRBV6-5 and TRBJ1-2; the match to TRBD1 covers 7 bases. Germline loops: CDR1 MNHEY, CDR2 SVGAGI. CDR3 length equals 13 residues. V shed 10 bases, J shed 5 bases, and the junction held 10 bases outside the gene matches. The CDR3 loop is CATPNPGQYGYTF. The CDR3 region has the DNA TGTGCCACCCCGAACCCGGGACAGTATGGCTACACCTTC.

The chain links TRBV4-1 to TRBJ2-1; 9 bases are shared with TRBD2. Per the germline V gene, CDR1 is MGHRA and CDR2 is YSYEKL. The CDR3 sequence is 16 residues long. The V segment lost 4 bases and the J segment 3 bases; nucleotides outside the gene matches: 7. CDR3 region: CASSPAAGGHYNEQFF. The CDR3 region has the DNA TGCGCCAGCAGCCCCGCTGCGGGGGGGCACTACAATGAGCAGTTCTTC.

The chain carries TRBV7-9 and TRBJ2-5, with TRBD2 matching over 7 bases. V dropped 1 base and J dropped 7; count of bases not matched to a gene: 9. CDR3 length: 15 amino acids. Germline V lookup: CDR1 SEHNR, CDR2 FQNEAQ (reference sequence). The CDR3, as DNA: TGTGCCAGCAGCTTAGAACTAGCGTTGTTAGGGACCCAGTACTTC. This gives the protein CASSLELALLGTQYF.

This chain links TRBV5-8 with TRBJ2-5; D gene ambiguous. In germline, CDR1 is SGHTS, CDR2 YDEGEE. The V and J ends lost 2 bases and 2 bases respectively, with 10 bases between them. This CDR3 has 14 amino acids. CDR3 in DNA: TGTGCCAGCAGCTTCCTAAGGTTACAAGAGACCCAGTACTTC. Amino acids: CASSFLRLQETQYF.

This chain joins TRBV5-4 and TRBJ1-5; D is uncertain. Germline loops: CDR1 SGHNT, CDR2 YYREEE (reference sequence). The V end lost 0 bases, the J end lost 5 bases, and 6 bases lay between the germline ends. This CDR3 spans 13 amino acids. The CDR3 region is CASSLDPDQPQHF. The CDR3 DNA reads as TGTGCCAGCAGCTTGGATCCGGATCAGCCCCAGCATTTT.

This chain connects TRBV30 to TRBJ2-1, with 8 bases lining up with TRBD1. The CDR3 extends over 15 amino acids. V lost 3 bases and J lost 2; bases outside the gene matches: 6. Germline CDR1 reads GTSNPN; CDR2 reads SVGIG (reference sequence). DNA for the CDR3: TGTGCCTGGAGGGCTCAGGGGGCCCCCTACAATGAGCAGTTCTTC. This encodes CAWRAQGAPYNEQFF.

This sequence joins TRBV2 and TRBJ2-1, with unresolved D. The CDR3 covers 14 residues. Germline CDR1 and CDR2: SNHLY and FYNNEI. V was clipped by 2 bases and J by 9 bases, with 14 bases between them. The CDR3 nucleotides read TGTGCCAGCAGTGAAACGAAGGGTTTTGGTGAGCAGTTCTTC. This translates into CASSETKGFGEQFF.

This clone was counted a single time. V and J are TRBV2 and TRBJ1-1; D not certain. Germline V lookup: CDR1 SNHLY, CDR2 FYNNEI. This CDR3 is 13 amino acids long. Trimming cost V 6 bases and J 8 bases, with 16 bases left between them. CDR3 in DNA: TGTGCCAGCAGCGGGGATATGGACGGCGAAGCTTTCTTT. It yields the protein CASSGDMDGEAFF.

V usage is TRBV7-7 and J usage is TRBJ2-3; TRBD2 matches at 10 bases. There are 15 residues in the CDR3. In germline, CDR1 is SSHAT, CDR2 FNYEAQ (reference sequence). This chain's CDR3 is CASSASGSSADTQYF. CDR3 in DNA: TGTGCTAGCTCGGCTAGCGGGAGTAGTGCAGATACGCAGTATTTT.